These T cell receptor beta chains were read from a single sample in a study of blood T cell repertoires in COVID-19. TCRdb's table, derived via immunoSEQ multiplex PCR, lists solely in-frame clones and lacks some. In the table there are about 330,000 clones, roughly 89% of which are singletons. The sample consisted of peripheral blood. These TCRs come from a man aged 25 to 40 with COVID-19, enrolled during active disease. CDR3s include the opening cysteine and the closing phenylalanine or tryptophan. The D gene is left open where the match is weak. Clone size is shown for a subset of rows, as once, few, many or a class of expanded clone.

CASSLRENQPQHF | TGTGCCAGCAGCTTACGCGAAAATCAGCCCCAGCATTTT | . | TRBV7-9 | . | TRBJ1-5
CASRTGSTEAFF | TGTGCCAGCAGGACAGGAAGCACTGAAGCTTTCTTT | . | TRBV6-5 | . | TRBJ1-1
CASGGVAGTTQYF | TGCGCCAGCGGGGGGGTAGCCGGGACCACGCAGTATTTT | TRBD2 | TRBV5-1 | once | TRBJ2-3
CASSLEHPTDTQYF | TGTGCCAGCAGTTTAGAACACCCCACAGATACGCAGTATTTT | . | TRBV28 | . | TRBJ2-3
CAITPRTGGNYGYTF | TGTGCCATCACTCCCCGGACAGGGGGCAACTATGGCTACACCTTC | TRBD1 | TRBV10-3 | . | TRBJ1-2
CASSGPGQGYEQYF | TGTGCCAGCAGCGGACCGGGACAGGGTTACGAGCAGTACTTC | TRBD1 | TRBV7-9 | . | TRBJ2-7
CSAAGSYGYTF | TGCAGTGCGGCCGGGAGCTATGGCTACACCTTC | . | TRBV20-1 | . | TRBJ1-2
CASSPLQNSRETQYF | TGTGCCAGCTCACCCCTTCAGAACTCGCGGGAGACCCAGTACTTC | . | TRBV18 | . | TRBJ2-5
CASSLRVAGEQYF | TGTGCCAGCAGCCTCCGGGTGGCGGGCGAGCAGTACTTC | . | TRBV6-2/TRBV6-3 | . | TRBJ2-7
CASSLIGTGENIQYF | TGTGCCAGCAGCTTAATAGGGACAGGGGAAAACATTCAGTACTTC | TRBD1 | TRBV7-2 | once | TRBJ2-4
CASSLRGGATYEQYF | TGTGCCAGCAGCTTAAGGGGCGGGGCTACCTACGAGCAGTACTTC | . | TRBV7-2 | . | TRBJ2-7
CASSYKGAGDQPQHF | TGTGCCAGCAGTTATAAGGGGGCCGGGGACCAGCCCCAGCATTTT | TRBD1 | TRBV27 | . | TRBJ1-5
CASSIAETQYF | TGTGCCAGTAGTATAGCTGAGACCCAGTACTTC | . | TRBV19 | . | TRBJ2-5
CASSLVFWSVTDTQYF | TGTGCCAGCAGCTTAGTTTTTTGGTCGGTCACAGATACGCAGTATTTT | . | TRBV7-8 | . | TRBJ2-3
CASSLGAGGTDTQYF | TGTGCCAGCAGCTTAGGGGCAGGGGGCACAGATACGCAGTATTTT | . | TRBV7-9 | . | TRBJ2-3
CASRGGHEQYF | TGTGCCAGCAGGGGGGGGCACGAGCAGTACTTC | . | TRBV7-9 | . | TRBJ2-7
CASSSPSPRPPVPNGRTHEQYF | TGTGCCAGCAGCAGCCCTTCTCCGAGGCCCCCCGTCCCTAACGGGAGAACCCACGAGCAGTACTTC | . | TRBV21-1 | . | TRBJ2-7
CASRSLAGVVQETQYF | TGCGCCAGCCGGAGTCTAGCGGGAGTGGTCCAAGAGACCCAGTACTTC | TRBD2 | TRBV5-1 | . | TRBJ2-5
CASSAGQSTDTQYF | TGTGCCAGCAGCGCGGGACAGAGCACAGATACGCAGTATTTT | . | TRBV28 | . | TRBJ2-3
CASCPTYSNQPQHF | TGTGCCAGCTGCCCAACATATAGCAATCAGCCCCAGCATTTT | . | TRBV6-5 | . | TRBJ1-5
CASSQGPDLRTEAFF | TGCGCCAGCAGCCAAGGACCAGACTTACGAACTGAAGCTTTCTTT | . | TRBV4-1 | few | TRBJ1-1
CASSPPDRGRGNQPQHF | TGTGCCAGCAGCCCCCCGGACAGGGGAAGAGGCAATCAGCCCCAGCATTTT | TRBD1 | TRBV6-2/TRBV6-3 | . | TRBJ1-5
CASSVESVGSPLHF | TGTGCCAGCAGCGTAGAGTCTGTCGGTTCACCCCTCCACTTT | . | TRBV9 | . | TRBJ1-6
CASSLGTGSLHGYTF | TGTGCCAGCAGCTTAGGGACAGGGTCGCTCCATGGCTACACCTTC | TRBD1 | TRBV7-2 | . | TRBJ1-2
CASSSSGLINYEQYF | TGTGCCAGCAGCTCCTCTGGGCTTATAAACTACGAGCAGTACTTC | . | TRBV7-2 | . | TRBJ2-7
CASSVGVGGNEKLFF | TGTGCCAGCAGCGTAGGCGTAGGGGGTAATGAAAAACTGTTTTTT | . | TRBV9 | . | TRBJ1-4
CASTLASSYNEQFF | TGTGCCAGTACTCTGGCTAGCTCCTACAATGAGCAGTTCTTC | . | TRBV19 | . | TRBJ2-1
CASSGYRDTEAFF | TGTGCCAGCTCTGGGTACAGGGACACTGAAGCTTTCTTT | . | TRBV18 | once | TRBJ1-1
CASSSTTGGTEAFF | TGTGCCAGCAGTTCTACGACAGGGGGCACTGAAGCTTTCTTT | TRBD1 | TRBV6-1 | . | TRBJ1-1
CASSLWSSGRNYEQYF | TGTGCCAGCAGTTTATGGTCTAGCGGGAGGAACTACGAGCAGTACTTC | TRBD2 | TRBV28 | . | TRBJ2-7
CASSLSGVGRQPQHF | TGTGCCAGCAGCCTCTCAGGGGTAGGTCGTCAGCCCCAGCATTTT | . | TRBV6-5 | . | TRBJ1-5
CASSLSSGGSMNTEAFF | TGTGCCAGCAGTTTATCGAGCGGTGGAAGCATGAACACTGAAGCTTTCTTT | . | TRBV27 | once | TRBJ1-1